Listed here are 5 T cell receptor beta chains from one sample, sequenced in a study of cytomegalovirus exposure and HLA in healthy donors. Primers: 60 Vbeta forward and 13 Jbeta reverse. Assay used: immunoSEQ multiplex PCR; TCRdb lists only in-frame clones, some missing. The sample has fewer than 120,000 clones, approximately 84% seen once; the top ten hold around 2%. Sequencing was carried out using PBMCs. The receptors shown here come from a man in his forties in good health and CMV-seronegative.

J is TRBJ1-1 and V is TRBV2, with 7 bases matching TRBD1. CDR3 length equals 15 residues. V lost 1 base, J lost 5 bases, and 7 bases stayed unmatched. Germline values: CDR1 SNHLY, CDR2 FYNNEI. CDR3 sequence reads: CASSEEGRGRTEAFF. CDR3 nucleotides: TGTGCCAGCAGTGAAGAGGGCAGGGGGAGGACTGAAGCTTTCTTT.

As regards this clone: Germline and junction disagree at one end, which may indicate a read error. The CDR3 sequence is CVSSRDRGGEKLFF. CDR3 sequence (DNA): TGTGTCAGCAGTCGTGACAGGGGGGGAGAAAAACTGTTTTTT. This chain uses TRBV7-9 with TRBJ1-4, with 9 bases matching TRBD1. From germline, CDR1 is SEHNR and CDR2 FQNEAQ (reference sequence). The CDR3 spans 14 residues.

The chain recombines TRBV6-5 with TRBJ2-7; 9 positions match TRBD1. CDR3 length: 15 amino acids. The V gene end was trimmed by 6 bases and the J gene end by 2 bases; junction bases not matched to a gene: 8. Looked up from germline, CDR1 is MNHEY and CDR2 is SVGAGI. CDR3: CASSLAGTGTYEQYF. The CDR3 nucleotides are TGTGCCAGCAGCCTCGCCGGGACAGGGACCTACGAGCAGTACTTC.

The CDR3 DNA is TGCGCCAGCAGCCACAGACAGGGTGAAGCCCAGTACTTC. Translating it yields CASSHRQGEAQYF. The V and J genes are TRBV4-3 and TRBJ2-5; 7 bases match TRBD1. With 3 bases clipped from V and 9 bases from J, the junction kept 7 bases outside the gene matches. This CDR3 comprises 13 residues. Germline V gene sequence: CDR1 LGHNA, CDR2 YSLEER.

This clone was detected only once. CDR3 sequence: CASSLTGFGANVLTF. The CDR3 bases are TGTGCCAGCAGTTTAACCGGGTTTGGGGCCAACGTCCTGACTTTC. The chain employs TRBV28 and TRBJ2-6, with unresolved D. The CDR3 runs 15 residues. The V and J ends lost 2 bases and 3 bases respectively, with 8 bases between them. From germline, CDR1 is MDHEN and CDR2 SYDVKM.